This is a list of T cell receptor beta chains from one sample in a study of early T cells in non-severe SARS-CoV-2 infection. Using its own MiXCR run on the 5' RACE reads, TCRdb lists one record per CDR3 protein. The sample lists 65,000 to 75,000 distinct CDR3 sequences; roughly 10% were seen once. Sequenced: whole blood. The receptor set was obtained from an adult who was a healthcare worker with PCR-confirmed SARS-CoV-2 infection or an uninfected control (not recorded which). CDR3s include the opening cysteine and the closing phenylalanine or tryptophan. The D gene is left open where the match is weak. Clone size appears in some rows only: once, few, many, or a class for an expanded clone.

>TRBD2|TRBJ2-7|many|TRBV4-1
TGCGCCAGCAGCCGAAGCGGGATACACGAGCAGTACTTC
CASSRSGIHEQYF
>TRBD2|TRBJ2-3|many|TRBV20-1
TGCAGTGCTAGGACTAGCGGAGCTAGCACAGATACGCAGTATTTT
CSARTSGASTDTQYF
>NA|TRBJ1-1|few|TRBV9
TGTGCCAGCAGCGCTCTTACAGGGAGTTTTTTAATGAACACTGAAGCTTTCTTT
CASSALTGSFLMNTEAFF
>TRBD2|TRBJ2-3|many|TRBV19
TGTGCCAGTAGTACAATAGCGGGAGGGAGCACAGATACGCAGTATTTT
CASSTIAGGSTDTQYF
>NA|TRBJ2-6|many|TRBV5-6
TGTGCCAGCAGCTTGGACCGATCTGGGGCCAACGTCCTGACTTTC
CASSLDRSGANVLTF
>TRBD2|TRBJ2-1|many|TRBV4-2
TGTGCCAGCAGCCAAGCCCAACTAGCGGGAGGGGTCAGGGAGCAGTTCTTC
CASSQAQLAGGVREQFF
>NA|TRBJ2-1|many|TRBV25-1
TGTGCCAGCAGTGATGGTCTAAGTGAGCAGTTCTTC
CASSDGLSEQFF
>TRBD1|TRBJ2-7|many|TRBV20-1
TGCAGTGCTCTAGGGACAGGGGTGGTGGGGTACGAGCAGTACTTC
CSALGTGVVGYEQYF
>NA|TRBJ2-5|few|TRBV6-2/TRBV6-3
TGTGCCAGCAGTTACTCTTTCGAGACCCAGTACTTC
CASSYSFETQYF
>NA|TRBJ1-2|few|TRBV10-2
TGCGCCAGCAGTGAAGGGATGGGAGGCTACACCTTC
CASSEGMGGYTF
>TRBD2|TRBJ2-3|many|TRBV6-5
TGTGCCAGCAGACTACTAGCGGGGGTAGGGACAGATACGCAGTATTTT
CASRLLAGVGTDTQYF
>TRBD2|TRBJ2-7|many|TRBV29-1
TGCAGCGTTGAAGACGGTGCTAGCGGCTACGAGCAGTACTTC
CSVEDGASGYEQYF
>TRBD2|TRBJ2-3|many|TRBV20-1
TGCAGTGCTAGACCTCTAGCGGGAGGGCCGACAGATACGCAGTATTTT
CSARPLAGGPTDTQYF
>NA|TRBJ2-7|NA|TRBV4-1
TGCGCCAGCAGCCAAGATCGAGGACAGACCTACGAGCAGTACTTC
CASSQDRGQTYEQYF
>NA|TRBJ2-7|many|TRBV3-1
TGTGCCAGCAGTCGGGGGACCTCCTACGAGCAGTACTTC
CASSRGTSYEQYF
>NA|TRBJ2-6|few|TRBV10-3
TGTGCCATCAGTGAGGACGGATCATCTGGGGCCAACGTCCTGACTTTC
CAISEDGSSGANVLTF
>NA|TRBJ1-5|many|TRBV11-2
TGTGCCAGCAGCCCAGGGGGCAATCAGCCCCAGCATTTT
CASSPGGNQPQHF
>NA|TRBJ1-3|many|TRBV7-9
TGTGCCAGCAGCCCGTCTCGGGGGGTAGGCGGAAACACCATATATTTT
CASSPSRGVGGNTIYF
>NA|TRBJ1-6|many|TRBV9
TGTGCCAGCAGCGTTCCTGGAGGACCCCTCCACTTT
CASSVPGGPLHF
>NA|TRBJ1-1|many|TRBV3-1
TGTGCCAGCAGCCAAGAAGGGGGCACTGAAGCTTTCTTT
CASSQEGGTEAFF
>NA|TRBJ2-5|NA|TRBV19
TGTGCCACTAGGACGGAGCAAGAGACCCAGTACTTC
CATRTEQETQYF
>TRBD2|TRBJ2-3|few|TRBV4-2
TGTGCCAGCAGCCAAGGAAGCGGGAGGGCCTTAGATACGCAGTATTTT
CASSQGSGRALDTQYF
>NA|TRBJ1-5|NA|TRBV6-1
TGTGCCAGCAGGAGAGAGGGTCAGCCCCAGCATTTT
CASRREGQPQHF
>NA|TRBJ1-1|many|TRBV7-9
TGTGCCAGCAGCTTAGATAATAGGTTTGGCGCTTTCCGGTCTTTCTTT
CASSLDNRFGAFRSFF
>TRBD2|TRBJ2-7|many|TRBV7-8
TGTGCCAGCGGGAGGGACCCGACCTACGAGCAGTACTTC
CASGRDPTYEQYF
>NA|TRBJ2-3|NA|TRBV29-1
TGCAGCGCCACCATGGAGGGGGAGTTGACAGATACGCAGTATTTT
CSATMEGELTDTQYF
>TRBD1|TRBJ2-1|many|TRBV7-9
TGTGCCAGCAGCGAAAAGGGGGCATCCTACAATGAGCAGTTCTTC
CASSEKGASYNEQFF
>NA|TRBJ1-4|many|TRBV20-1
TGCAGTGCTGCGGTTGGGCCGACGCATAATGAAAAACTGTTTTTT
CSAAVGPTHNEKLFF
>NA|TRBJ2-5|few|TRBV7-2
TGTGCCAGCAGCTTAGCAGCGGGCGGGACCCAGTACTTC
CASSLAAGGTQYF
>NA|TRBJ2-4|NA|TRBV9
TGTGCCAGCAGCATCGGAAACCTAGCCAAAAACATTCAGTACTTC
CASSIGNLAKNIQYF
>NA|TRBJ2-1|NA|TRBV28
TGTGCCAGCATAGGACAAGGCGATGAGCAGTTCTTC
CASIGQGDEQFF
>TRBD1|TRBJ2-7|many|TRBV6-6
TGTGCCAGCAGTTACTCTGGACAGGGGGGCGAGCAGTACTTC
CASSYSGQGGEQYF
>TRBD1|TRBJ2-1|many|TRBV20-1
TGCAGTGCTATTACAGGGGTTTCCTACAATGAGCAGTTCTTC
CSAITGVSYNEQFF
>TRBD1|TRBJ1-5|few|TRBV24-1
TGTGCCACCAGTGATTCAAGGGACAGAAACTTGGGTCAGCCCCAGCATTTT
CATSDSRDRNLGQPQHF
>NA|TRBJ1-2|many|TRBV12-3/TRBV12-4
TGTGCCAGCAGTTTACAGAGGGGATCGGATGGCTACACCTTC
CASSLQRGSDGYTF
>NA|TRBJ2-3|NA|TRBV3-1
TGTGCCAGCAGCCCCAACTCGGCCCGCGGAGATACGCAGTATTTT
CASSPNSARGDTQYF
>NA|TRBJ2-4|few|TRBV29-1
TGCAGCGTTGTTTGGGGTACCAAAAACATTCAGTACTTC
CSVVWGTKNIQYF
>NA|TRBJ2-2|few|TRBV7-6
TGTGCCAGCAGCCCGCAGGGGTTTGGCACCGGGGAGCTGTTTTTT
CASSPQGFGTGELFF
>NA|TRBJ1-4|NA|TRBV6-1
TGTGCCACCCGGCTGGCGATTGCAACTAATGAAAAACTGTTTTTT
CATRLAIATNEKLFF
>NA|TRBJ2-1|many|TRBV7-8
TGTGCCAGCAGCCTCCAGCGGGATGAGCAGTTCTTC
CASSLQRDEQFF
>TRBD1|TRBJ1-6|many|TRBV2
TGTGCCAGCAGGGTAACAGGGGGCAGCAATTCACCCCTCCACTTT
CASRVTGGSNSPLHF
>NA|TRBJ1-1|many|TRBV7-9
TGTGCCAGCAGCCCACATGACAGGACAAAAGAAGCTTTCTTT
CASSPHDRTKEAFF
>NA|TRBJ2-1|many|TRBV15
TGTGCCACCAGCAGACCCGGGACATCTTCCTTTGAGCAGTTCTTC
CATSRPGTSSFEQFF
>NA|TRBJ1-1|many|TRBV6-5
TGTGCCAGCAGTTACGGAGGGCGGACTGAAGCTTTCTTT
CASSYGGRTEAFF
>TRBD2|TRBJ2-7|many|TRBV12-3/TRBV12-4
TGTGCCAGCACTCCCGGGGGTGCGATGGCGGGGGTCTCCTACGAGCAGTACTTC
CASTPGGAMAGVSYEQYF
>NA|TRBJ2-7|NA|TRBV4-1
TGCGCCAGCAGCCAAAACTACGGTATCTCCTACGAGCAGTACTTC
CASSQNYGISYEQYF
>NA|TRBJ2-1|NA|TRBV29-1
TGCAGCGTGGAGTCTCAATGGAATGAGCAGTTCTTC
CSVESQWNEQFF
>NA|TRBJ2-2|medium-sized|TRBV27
TGTGCCAGCAGTTTATCATTCTCGAACACCGGGGAGCTGTTTTTT
CASSLSFSNTGELFF
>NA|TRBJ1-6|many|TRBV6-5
TGTGCCAGCAGTTCCCGGGACGGGAGTAGGACACCCCTCCACTTT
CASSSRDGSRTPLHF
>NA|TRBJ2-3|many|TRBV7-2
TGTGCCAGCAGCTTACGGGGACGAAACACAGATACGCAGTATTTT
CASSLRGRNTDTQYF
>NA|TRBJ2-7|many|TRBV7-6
TGTGCCAGCAGCTCATACCGGGACACAGCCTACGAGCAGTACTTC
CASSSYRDTAYEQYF
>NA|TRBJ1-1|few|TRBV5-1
TGCGCCAGCAGCCGTCTCGGGACACCGAACACTGAAGCTTTCTTT
CASSRLGTPNTEAFF
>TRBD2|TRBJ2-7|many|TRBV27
TGTGCCAGCAGTTTAGCGGGGGGCTACGAGCAGTACTTC
CASSLAGGYEQYF
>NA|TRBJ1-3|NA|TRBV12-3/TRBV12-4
TGTGCCAGCAGGGGAGGACGGGGAAACTCTGGAAACACCATATATTTT
CASRGGRGNSGNTIYF
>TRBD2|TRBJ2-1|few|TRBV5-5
TGTGCCAGCAGCATGCGGGAGGGCCAGGGGATTGAGCAGTTCTTC
CASSMREGQGIEQFF
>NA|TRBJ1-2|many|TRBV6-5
TGTGCCAGCAGAGCCTCCGGACGGATGAACTATGGCTACACCTTC
CASRASGRMNYGYTF
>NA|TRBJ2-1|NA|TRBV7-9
TGTGCCAGCAGCATCAAATACAATGAGCAGTTCTTC
CASSIKYNEQFF
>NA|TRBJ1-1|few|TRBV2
TGTGCCAGCAGGGAAAACAGGGTAGAAAGGACTGAAGCTTTCTTT
CASRENRVERTEAFF
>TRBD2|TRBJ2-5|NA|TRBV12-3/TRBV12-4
TGTGCCAGCACCGTAGCGGGAGCCGGGACCCAGTACTTC
CASTVAGAGTQYF